This is a list of T cell receptor beta chains from one sample in a study of blood T cell repertoires in COVID-19. TCRdb keeps only in-frame clones here, not all; method: immunoSEQ multiplex PCR. The table shows under 70,000 clones, with about 90% occurring only once. What was sequenced was peripheral blood. These receptors came from an older woman with active or convalescent COVID-19. CDR3s include the opening cysteine and the closing phenylalanine or tryptophan.

V	J	CDR3
TRBV19	TRBJ2-7	CASSRGWTGDEQYF
TRBV2	TRBJ2-3	CASSDSSPREDTQYF
TRBV3-1/TRBV3-2	TRBJ1-5	CASSQESGRNQPQHF
TRBV4-1	TRBJ2-1	CASSQGEGVNEQFF
TRBV18	TRBJ2-7	CASSPPTPSYEQYF
TRBV28	TRBJ1-2	CASSPRDSYYGYTF
TRBV6-1	TRBJ2-1	CASSEGRGQGSWEQFF
TRBV6-5	TRBJ1-1	CASSYSAWNTEAFF
TRBV10-3	TRBJ1-5	CAIRDKVDQPQHF
TRBV5-6	TRBJ2-1	CASSEDRGSYNEQFF
TRBV12-3/TRBV12-4	TRBJ1-5	CASSLDSFQPQHF
TRBV28	TRBJ1-5	CASRDRGSNQPQHF
TRBV28	TRBJ1-4	CASSYPPHGTEFPNEKLFF
TRBV5-1	TRBJ2-1	CASSFRQGGYGEQFF
TRBV11-3	TRBJ1-5	CASSLDHVRGGRYNQPQHF
TRBV6-2/TRBV6-3	TRBJ2-7	CASSRLAGSYEQYF
TRBV19	TRBJ2-2	CASTPGLAGGRGKTGELFF
TRBV9	TRBJ1-1	CASSVAGTNTEAFF
TRBV4-3	TRBJ2-7	CASSQGWLAGDEQYF
TRBV27	TRBJ1-1	CASSPTTGGANTEAFF
TRBV30	TRBJ1-5	CAWRGQGPNQSQHF
TRBV14	TRBJ1-2	CASSHLPGGDSYGYTF
TRBV28	TRBJ2-3	CASSSPGGPGKDTQYF
TRBV19	TRBJ2-7	CASSSQGDYEQYF
TRBV9	TRBJ1-6	CASSVTGTNNSPLHF
TRBV27	TRBJ1-4	CASSLAGRPYEKLFF
TRBV25-1	TRBJ1-4	CASTIGGGDREKLFF
TRBV19	TRBJ2-3	CASSTIEIGTDTQYF
TRBV2	TRBJ1-2	CASSWGEGNYGYTF
TRBV6-2/TRBV6-3	TRBJ1-5	CASSPGGQPQHF
TRBV30	TRBJ2-7	CAWSEAGFYEQYF
TRBV10-3	TRBJ2-6	CAISPKADSGANVLTF
TRBV6-5	TRBJ1-6	CASRGSSYNSPLHF